A single T cell receptor beta chain is shown here with its context. The target antigen is unknown. The CDR3 is 14 residues long. The V gene lost 4 bases and the J gene lost 5 bases, with 11 bases spanning the gap. From germline, CDR1 is KGHSH and CDR2 LQKENI. These data belong to a study of memory CD4+ T cells and cytomegalovirus serostatus. Study-level background: Healthy Belgian adult donors included about nine CMV-positive and some 23 CMV-negative people. Study results and limitations: Suggested: most of the CMV-linked TCR signature lies in CD4+ memory cells. A US-trained random forest predicted CMV serostatus with median AUC around 0.93.

Libraries were prepared by immunoSEQ multiplex PCR; TCRdb keeps only in-frame clonotypes and omits some of them. Among fewer than 75,000 clones listed, around 80% were seen once. Single viable CD3+CD4+CD8-CD45RO+ cells were sorted as the memory CD4+ T cells. The sequencing sample was made of memory CD4+ T cells from blood. The receptor was isolated from an adult in good health and CMV-seronegative. This chain joins TRBV18 and TRBJ2-2; D is undetermined. The CDR3 DNA is TGTGCCAGCTCACAGTCTCGAGGAACCGGGGAGCTGTTTTTT. It encodes CASSQSRGTGELFF.